This entry describes one TCR beta chain. Its antigen is undetermined. The sample belongs to a study of PD-1 blockade in mismatch repair-deficient tumors. Turning to the study itself: Patients had around twelve mismatch repair-deficient cancer types, all previously treated and progressing. Study-level points and caveats: Rapid post-treatment expansion, then contraction, generally preceding radiologic response, marked tumor-resident clones.

The germline gives CDR1 SGHTA, CDR2 FQGTGA. The trim removed 10 bases at V and 0 bases at J, leaving 12 bases unmatched. This CDR3 is 18 amino acids long. Profiling relied on immunoSEQ multiplex PCR, and the TCRdb table lists in-frame clones only, not all of them. The sample lists fewer than 20,000 clones, roughly four fifths seen once, with under 3.5% in the top ten. V usage is TRBV7-3 and J usage is TRBJ2-1, with TRBD2 matching over 13 bases. The sample in question was PBMCs, obtained 4 weeks after starting pembrolizumab. The TCR sequence derives from an adult with mismatch repair-deficient cancer. CDR3 sequence reads: CAILPGLAGPSSYNEQFF. DNA for the CDR3: TGTGCCATCCTACCGGGACTAGCGGGACCAAGCTCCTACAATGAGCAGTTCTTC.